The T cell receptor (beta chain) under discussion was sequenced for a study of regulatory T cells in long-lasting Graves disease. Study-level results: TRBV28 was favored in persistent disease, as were TRBJ1-2 and TRBJ2-5. Shared public clonotypes totalled about 2,700 in persistent patients, compared with just under 1,000 in new patients.

CDR1 is MDHEN and CDR2 is SYDVKM in the germline V gene. V dropped 7 bases and J dropped 7 bases, with 21 bases sitting between them. This CDR3 contains 15 residues. The table lists this clonotype with many counts. The antigen remains unidentified. For TCR beta, libraries came from iRepertoire HTBI primers and Arm-PCR of CDR3 regions. TCRdb used MiXCR to reprocess the multiplex PCR reads, holding one entry per CDR3 protein. Of 400,000 to 500,000 distinct CDR3 sequences in the sample, roughly 17% were seen once. The time point is: newly diagnosed GD, antithyroid drugs for less than 3 months. Making the TCR library involved RNA that had been extracted from PBMCs. Another study also made use of these data, one on T cells in Graves' hyperthyroidism and ophthalmopathy. From that paper: RT-PCR in the first round (using the HTBI primer set) targeted the TCR CDR3. Blood also contained most expanded thyroid clonotypes above 0.001.

This receptor was taken from a woman younger than 35 with Graves disease. The specimen was peripheral blood mononuclear cells (PBMCs), collected at new diagnosis, from a patient treated with antithyroid drugs. This chain links TRBV28 with TRBJ2-3, with TRBD1 as a possible D gene (6 bases). The CDR3 reads CASIQGGEIRNTQYF. The DNA of the CDR3 is TGTGCCAGCATCCAAGGGGGAGAAATCCGTAATACGCAGTATTTT.